The clone carrying this TCR beta chain was detected once. Its specificity is not known. The sample originates from a study of OX40 agonist ivuxolimab in advanced cancers. Whole-study context: Antecedent anti-PD-1, anti-PD-L1 or anti-CTLA-4 therapy was permissible, with 30% to 50% having received some. General study findings and limits: Averaging showed that CD8+ T cells had more expanded clones than CD4+ did.

After removal of 4 bases from V and 5 bases from J, the junction contained 5 bases not matched to a gene. This CDR3 contains 16 residues. Germline values: CDR1 SGHTA, CDR2 FQGNSA. The table came from immunoSEQ multiplex PCR; TCRdb's copy has only in-frame clones and leaves some out. The sample records roughly 75,000 clones, around nine tenths being singletons. The sequencing here drew on CD4+ or CD8+ T cells sorted from blood, taken in a trial of the OX40 agonist ivuxolimab. The source is an adult with an advanced solid tumor such as melanoma, head and neck, liver or kidney cancer. The V call is TRBV7-2, the J call TRBJ2-2, with 12 bases that match TRBD2. In nucleotides, the CDR3 is TGTGCCAGCAGCTCCTCCGGGACTAGCGGGACCGGGGAGCTGTTTTTT. Protein: CASSSSGTSGTGELFF.